The 15 T cell receptor beta chains reported below all come from one sample, sequenced in a study of graft-versus-host responses after intestinal transplantation. The repertoire was sequenced with immunoSEQ multiplex PCR; TCRdb's copy has only in-frame clones and lacks some. The data show 84,000 or so clones, roughly 91% seen once. Their antigens remain unidentified. The input for sequencing was unstimulated CD8+ T cells sorted from spleen or lymph node cells, taken before transplant. The receptors shown here come from a human donor who was the organ donor for an intestinal transplant.

The J gene is TRBJ2-7, the V gene TRBV18; no definite D call. Germline lookup yields CDR1 KGHSH and CDR2 LQKENI. The CDR3 spans 11 residues. The ends were cut back, 5 bases at V and 3 bases at J, with 5 bases in the middle. The CDR3 DNA reads TGTGCCAGCTCAGAGGACTACGAGCAGTACTTC. As protein: CASSEDYEQYF.

The rearrangement uses TRBV7-2 and TRBJ2-1, with 7 bases fitting TRBD2. This CDR3 contains 18 residues. V was clipped by 10 bases and J by 7 bases; unmatched bases: 25. Per the germline V gene, CDR1 is SGHTA and CDR2 is FQGNSA. CDR3 loop: CATRGSPGEIFDLNEQFF. The DNA for the CDR3 is TGTGCCACACGCGGGAGTCCTGGGGAGATTTTCGACTTGAATGAGCAGTTCTTC.

This clone was seen just once. The rearrangement links TRBV6-5 to TRBJ2-3; 7 bases match TRBD1. V lost 5 bases and J lost 4; bases outside the gene matches: 9. Germline V gives CDR1 MNHEY, CDR2 SVGAGI. The length of the CDR3 is 15 residues. The CDR3 sequence: CASSPGTVVPDTQYF. As DNA, the CDR3 is TGTGCCAGCAGTCCCGGGACAGTCGTTCCAGATACGCAGTATTTT.

V usage is TRBV10-3 and J usage is TRBJ2-7; 8 bases map to TRBD2. V lost 0 bases, J lost 3 bases, and 7 bases stayed unmatched. Germline V gene sequence: CDR1 ENHRY, CDR2 SYGVKD. This CDR3 has 16 residues. The CDR3 loop is CAISESDTSGYYEQYF. The CDR3 region has the DNA TGTGCCATCAGTGAGTCTGACACTAGCGGCTACTACGAGCAGTACTTC.

V gene TRBV4-1 combines with J gene TRBJ2-7; tentatively, D is TRBD1 (5 bases). The CDR3 is 16 residues long. The V end was cut by 1 base, the J end by 6 bases, with 19 bases between. CDR1 is MGHRA and CDR2 is YSYEKL in the germline V gene. The CDR3 DNA sequence: TGCGCCAGCAGCCAAGGGACCAGGGTGGGTCAGGGCGAGCAGTACTTC. Its protein product is CASSQGTRVGQGEQYF.

This clone was detected a few times. This chain connects TRBV5-6 to TRBJ2-7, with TRBD1 matching 8 bases. Unmatched junction bases numbered 7, after V lost 1 base and J lost 7 bases. This CDR3 is 14 amino acids long. CDR1 is SGHDT, CDR2 YYEEEE, per germline. The DNA for the CDR3 is TGTGCCAGCAGCTTGCGGGACAGGCCGTGGGAGCAGTACTTC. Residues: CASSLRDRPWEQYF. Full variable domain (outside the CDR3, taken from reference TRBV5-6 and TRBJ2-7): DAGVTQSPTHLIKTRGQQVTLRCSPKSGHDTVSWYQQALGQGPQFIFQYYEEEERQRGNFPDRFSGHQFPNYSSELNVNALLLGDSALYLCASSLRDRPWEQYFGPGTRLTVT.

The CDR3 nucleotides read TGCGCCAGCAGCCAAGAAGTTCGGGGGGCCCAGGGCTACACCTTC. Protein product: CASSQEVRGAQGYTF. J is TRBJ1-2 and V is TRBV4-1; D possibly corresponds to TRBD1 (6 bases). Trimming pared 0 bases from V and 8 bases from J, leaving 16 bases between. Looked up from germline, CDR1 is MGHRA and CDR2 is YSYEKL. This CDR3 contains 15 residues.

The V gene is TRBV28, the J gene TRBJ2-5; 7 bases line up with TRBD2. CDR1 MDHEN and CDR2 SYDVKM come from the germline V gene. The ends lost 3 bases at V and 10 bases at J; junction bases unmatched: 8. There are 13 residues in the CDR3. The CDR3, as DNA: TGTGCCAGCAGTTTCGGAGAGCGGGAAGACCAGTACTTC. Its translation is CASSFGEREDQYF.

In nucleotides, the CDR3 is TGTGCCAGCAGTGACTCGAAGGGAGGTGGCAATGAGCAGTTCTTC. This translates into CASSDSKGGGNEQFF. This rearrangement joins TRBV6-4 to TRBJ2-1, with D perhaps TRBD2 (6 bases). This CDR3 region has 15 residues. V shed 0 bases and J shed 6 bases, with 12 bases lying between them. Per germline, CDR1 MRHNA and CDR2 SNTAGT.

The J gene is TRBJ1-2, the V gene TRBV5-1, with D possibly matching TRBD1 (6 bases). Trimming removed 5 bases from V and 0 bases from J, with 20 bases in between. From germline, CDR1 is SGHRS and CDR2 YFSETQ. The CDR3 runs to 17 residues. The CDR3 loop is CASSSVRTVPSNYGYTF. CDR3 bases: TGCGCCAGCAGTTCCGTCCGGACAGTACCTTCTAACTATGGCTACACCTTC.

The chain carries TRBV27 and TRBJ1-2; a weak D match, TRBD1 (6 bases). V lost 3 bases to trimming and J lost 4 bases, with 15 bases between them. The CDR3 runs to 15 residues. In germline, CDR1 is MNHEY, CDR2 SMNVEV (reference sequence). In DNA form, the CDR3 reads TGTGCCAGCAGTTTCCAGGGGTTGAACGGCTATGGCTACACCTTC. Its protein product is CASSFQGLNGYGYTF.

The CDR3 region has the DNA TGCAGCGGTAACGGAGTCCTTCGGGAGCAGTTCTTC. Translated, it gives CSGNGVLREQFF. J is TRBJ2-1 and V is TRBV29-1; D remains ambiguous. CDR1 is SQVTM, CDR2 ANQGSEA, per germline. This CDR3 contains 12 residues. The germline V and J ends were trimmed by 7 bases and 10 bases, with 17 bases remaining between them.

The J gene is TRBJ1-4, the V gene TRBV5-7; D ambiguous. TRBV5-7 qualifies as an ORF whose function is uncertain. V was pared by 3 bases and J by 10 bases, with 10 bases between. This CDR3 spans 12 amino acids. The CDR3 reads CASSSLAGKLFF. DNA for the CDR3: TGTGCCAGCAGCTCACTGGCGGGAAAACTGTTTTTT.

The sample holds one count of this clone. The chain carries TRBV7-2 and TRBJ2-1; D may be TRBD1 (7 bases). V was shortened by 10 bases and J by 0 bases, with 16 bases between the two germline ends. Germline-derived CDR1 and CDR2 are SGHTA and FQGNSA. The CDR3 is 15 amino acids. The CDR3 reads CATQGGLSSYNEQFF. CDR3 coding DNA: TGTGCCACTCAGGGGGGACTCAGCTCCTACAATGAGCAGTTCTTC.

The chain couples TRBV27 to TRBJ1-2; 7 nucleotides line up with TRBD1. J lost 4 bases, V lost 5 bases, and 4 bases had no gene match. Germline V gene lookup returns CDR1 MNHEY and CDR2 SMNVEV (reference sequence). The CDR3 runs 13 residues. The CDR3 sequence is CASSHRGAYGYTF. The CDR3 coding sequence is TGTGCCAGCAGTCACAGGGGAGCCTATGGCTACACCTTC.